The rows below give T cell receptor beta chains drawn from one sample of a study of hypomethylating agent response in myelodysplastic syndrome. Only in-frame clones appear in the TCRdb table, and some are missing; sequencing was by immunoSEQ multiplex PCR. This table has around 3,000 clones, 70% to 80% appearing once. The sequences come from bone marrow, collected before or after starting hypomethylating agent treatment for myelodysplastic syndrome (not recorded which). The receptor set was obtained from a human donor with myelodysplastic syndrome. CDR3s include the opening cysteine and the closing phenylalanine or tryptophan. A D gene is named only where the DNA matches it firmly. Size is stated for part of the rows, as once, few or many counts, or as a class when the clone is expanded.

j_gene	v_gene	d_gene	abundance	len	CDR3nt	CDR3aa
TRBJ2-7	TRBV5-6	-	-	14	TGTGCCAGCAGCCGACTGGGACCGATCTACGAGCAGTACTTC	CASSRLGPIYEQYF
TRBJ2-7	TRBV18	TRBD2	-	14	TGTGCCAGCTCCCGGGGGGGCGCCGGCTACGAGCAGTACTTC	CASSRGGAGYEQYF
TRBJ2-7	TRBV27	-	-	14	TGTGCCAGCAGCCAGGGTATCGGCGCCTACGAGCAGTACTTC	CASSQGIGAYEQYF
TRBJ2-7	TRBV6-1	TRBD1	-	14	TGTGCCAGCAGCAGACAGGGAATAGTGTACGAGCAGTACTTC	CASSRQGIVYEQYF
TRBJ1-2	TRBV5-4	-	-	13	TGTGCCAGCAGCTTGGCCCCTGACTATGGCTACACCTTC	CASSLAPDYGYTF
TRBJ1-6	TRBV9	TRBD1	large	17	TGTGCCAGCAGCATCGGGACAGGGGATGGATCGGAATCACCCCTCCACTTT	CASSIGTGDGSESPLHF
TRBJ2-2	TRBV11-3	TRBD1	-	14	TGTGCCAGCAGCTTAGGGACAGGCACCGGGGAGCTGTTTTTT	CASSLGTGTGELFF
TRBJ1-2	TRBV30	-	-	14	TGTGCCTGGAGTGCCCAAAGGGGGATCTATGGCTACACCTTC	CAWSAQRGIYGYTF
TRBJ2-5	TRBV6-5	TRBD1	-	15	TGTGCCAGCAGGGGACAGGTCTTTTTCACAGAGACCCAGTACTTC	CASRGQVFFTETQYF
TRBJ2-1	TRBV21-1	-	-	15	TGTGCCAGCAGCAAAGTCGGGGGGCGTTTGAATGAGCAGTTCTTC	CASSKVGGRLNEQFF
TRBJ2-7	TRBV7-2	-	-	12	TGTGCCAGCAGCTTGGACATCTACGAGCAGTACTTC	CASSLDIYEQYF
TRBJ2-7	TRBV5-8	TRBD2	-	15	TGTGCCAGCAGCATCACACTAGCGGGGAGCTACGAGCAGTACTTC	CASSITLAGSYEQYF
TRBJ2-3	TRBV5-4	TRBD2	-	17	TGTGCCAGCAGGAACCTAGCGGGGGAACGAGGCACAGATACGCAGTATTTT	CASRNLAGERGTDTQYF
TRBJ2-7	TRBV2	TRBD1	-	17	TGTGCCAGCAGTGGGGGGACAGGGGGCTCCCTCTCCTACGAGCAGTACTTC	CASSGGTGGSLSYEQYF
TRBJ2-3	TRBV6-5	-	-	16	TGTGCCAGCAGTTTTCTAGCACCTACTTTGGTTGATACGCAGTATTTT	CASSFLAPTLVDTQYF
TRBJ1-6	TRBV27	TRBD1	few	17	TGTGCCAGCAGAAGGGATGACAGGGGGATCTATAATTCACCCCTCCACTTT	CASRRDDRGIYNSPLHF
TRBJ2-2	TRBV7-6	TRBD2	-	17	TGTGCCAGCAGCTTAGGAAGCGTAGCGGGGGTCACCGGGGAGCTGTTTTTT	CASSLGSVAGVTGELFF
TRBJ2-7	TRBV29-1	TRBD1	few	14	TGCAGCGTTGCCCGGGACAGGGACTCCTACGAGCAGTACTTC	CSVARDRDSYEQYF
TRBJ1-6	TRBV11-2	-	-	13	TGTGCCAGCAGCTCGAGACAGTATTCACCCCTCCACTTT	CASSSRQYSPLHF
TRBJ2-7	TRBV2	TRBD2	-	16	TGTGCCAGCAGTTTAAGGACTAGCGGGTTTGGGTACGAGCAGTACTTC	CASSLRTSGFGYEQYF
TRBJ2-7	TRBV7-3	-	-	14	TGTGCCAGCAGCTTAGGCCAGGGGGGCTACGAGCAGTACTTC	CASSLGQGGYEQYF
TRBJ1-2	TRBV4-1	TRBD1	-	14	TGCGCCAGCAGCCATCGAGGACAGGGTGGGGGCTACACCTTC	CASSHRGQGGGYTF
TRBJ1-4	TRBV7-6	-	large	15	TGTGCCAGCACCCCCGAGGCGGGGGCGAATGAAAAACTGTTTTTT	CASTPEAGANEKLFF
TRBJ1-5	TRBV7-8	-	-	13	TGTGCCAGCAGTTTACAGCAGGATCAGCCCCAGCATTTT	CASSLQQDQPQHF
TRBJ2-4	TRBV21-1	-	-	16	TGTGCCAGCAGCGCACAGGGTACGTTGGCCAAAAACATTCAGTACTTC	CASSAQGTLAKNIQYF
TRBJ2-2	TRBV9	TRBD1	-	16	TGTGCCAGCAGCGTAGCTCAGGGGGCGGACACCGGGGAGCTGTTTTTT	CASSVAQGADTGELFF
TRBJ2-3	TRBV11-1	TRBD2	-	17	TGTGCCAGCAGCTTAAATAAGCGCGGGGGGGCCATAGATACGCAGTATTTT	CASSLNKRGGAIDTQYF
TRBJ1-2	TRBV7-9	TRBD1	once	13	TGTGCCAGCAGCTCAACAGGGGAGAATGGCTACACCTTC	CASSSTGENGYTF
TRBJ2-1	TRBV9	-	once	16	TGTGCCAGCAGCGTAGCGGCCGGGTCCCGGGCTAATGAGCAGTTCTTC	CASSVAAGSRANEQFF
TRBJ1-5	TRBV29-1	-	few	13	TGCAGCGTCTTGGACAGTAGTTTGCAGCCCCAGCATTTT	CSVLDSSLQPQHF
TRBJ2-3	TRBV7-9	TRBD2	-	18	TGTGCCAGCAGCCTAGAGCGGGTTTCGGGGGGGCGACCAGATACGCAGTATTTT	CASSLERVSGGRPDTQYF
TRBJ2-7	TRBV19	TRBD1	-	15	TGTGCCAGTAGTATAGTAGGGACAGACACCTACGAGCAGTACTTC	CASSIVGTDTYEQYF
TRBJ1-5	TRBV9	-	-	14	TGTGCCAGCAGCGTAGGAGGGGAAGGTCAGCCCCAGCATTTT	CASSVGGEGQPQHF
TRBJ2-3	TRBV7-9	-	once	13	TGTGCCAGCAGCCCCGACCCGGGGATTACGCAGTATTTT	CASSPDPGITQYF
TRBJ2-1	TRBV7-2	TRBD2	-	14	TGTGCCAGCAGCGCACTAGCGGGTTACAATGAGCAGTTCTTC	CASSALAGYNEQFF
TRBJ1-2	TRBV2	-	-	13	TGTGCCAGCAGTGAGCGTGGCCTCTATGGCTACACCTTC	CASSERGLYGYTF
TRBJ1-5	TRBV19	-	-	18	-	CASSILRFGGGGNQPQHF
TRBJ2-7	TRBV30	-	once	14	TGTGCCTGGAGTGTAGAAACAGCAAGTTACGAGCAGTACTTC	CAWSVETASYEQYF
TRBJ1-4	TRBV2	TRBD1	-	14	TGTGCCAGCAGCTCGGGACAGAAAAATGAAAAACTGTTTTTT	CASSSGQKNEKLFF
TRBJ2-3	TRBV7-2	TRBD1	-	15	TGTGCCACCCGGACAGGGGGCAATAGCGCAGATACGCAGTATTTT	CATRTGGNSADTQYF
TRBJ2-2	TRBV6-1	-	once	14	TGTGCCAGCAGAACTGCTGTGAACACCGGGGAGCTGTTTTTT	CASRTAVNTGELFF
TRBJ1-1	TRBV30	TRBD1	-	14	TGTGCCTGGAGTGTAAAAGGGACAGGGCCTGAAGCTTTCTTT	CAWSVKGTGPEAFF
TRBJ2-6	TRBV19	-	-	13	TGTGCCAGTAGTATAGCCGGGGCCAACGTCCTGACTTTC	CASSIAGANVLTF
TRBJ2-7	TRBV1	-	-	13	TGCACCAGCAGCCATGGGGGGGGATACGAGCAGTACTTC	CTSSHGGGYEQYF
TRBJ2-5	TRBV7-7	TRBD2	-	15	TGTGCCAGCAGCTTTTCCAGCGGGGGGCAAGAGACCCAGTACTTC	CASSFSSGGQETQYF